This TCR beta chain derives from a study of blood T cells in healthy people across ages. Study-wide results and limits: Estimates drawn from one million T cells were deemed to understate diversity.

Germline V lookup: CDR1 MNHEY, CDR2 SVGAGI. Trimming took 0 bases from V and 4 from J; bases not matched to a gene: 6. The CDR3 sequence is 17 residues long. Concerning this clonotype: Antigen unknown.

Next came a second PCR, run for about 6 to 11 cycles, which used a sample-barcoded 5' primer along with a J-beta primer mix. CDR3-containing paired-end reads numbered at least 2.5 million in each sample. TCRdb passed the 5' RACE reads through MiXCR, listing each CDR3 protein once. The table shows about a million distinct CDR3 sequences, with roughly 50% occurring only once. Sequenced: blood. This sequence was found in a man aged 30 to 45 in good health. The J gene is TRBJ2-1, the V gene TRBV6-5, with 10 bases identical to TRBD2. As DNA, the CDR3 is TGTGCCAGCAGTTACTCATGGAGCGGGGGGGCTTACAATGAGCAGTTCTTC. The encoded protein is CASSYSWSGGAYNEQFF.